The 23 T cell receptor beta chains listed next were all sequenced from one sample in a study of cytomegalovirus exposure and HLA in healthy donors. Vbeta (60) and Jbeta (13) primers were used in the PCR. Here immunoSEQ multiplex PCR was the method, and the copy in TCRdb shows in-frame clones only, minus some. The repertoire holds some 130,000 clones, 75% to 85% seen once, with 1% in the top ten. Source material: PBMCs. The receptors shown here come from a man aged 35-49 years in good health and CMV-seronegative.

The J gene is TRBJ2-7, the V gene TRBV7-2; 8 bases map to TRBD1. Trimming cost V 5 bases and J 2 bases; bases outside gene matches: 5. The germline V gene encodes CDR1 SGHTA and CDR2 FQGNSA. The CDR3 is 14 amino acids. The CDR3 sequence: CASSPDRGTYEQYF. As DNA, the CDR3 is TGTGCCAGCAGCCCAGACAGGGGAACCTACGAGCAGTACTTC.

This clone was recorded only once. V usage is TRBV5-1 and J usage is TRBJ2-7, with D hard to call. The germline CDR1 and CDR2 sequences are SGHRS and YFSETQ. V was shortened by 1 base and J by 2 bases, with 13 bases between the two germline ends. CDR3 length: 15 residues. Here the CDR3 DNA reads TGCGCCAGCAGCTTGCTCTCGGGTAAAACCTACGAGCAGTACTTC. It encodes CASSLLSGKTYEQYF.

V gene TRBV7-3 combines with J gene TRBJ2-3; 8 bases fit TRBD2. Germline assignment: CDR1 SGHTA and CDR2 FQGTGA. With 2 bases clipped from V and 6 bases from J, the junction kept 13 bases outside the gene matches. The CDR3 contains 17 residues. The DNA of the CDR3 is TGTGCCAGCAGCTTATTGAGCGGGAGACAGGACTACGATACGCAGTATTTT. Translating it yields CASSLLSGRQDYDTQYF.

A few counts support this clone. The chain links TRBV7-2 to TRBJ2-7; no firm D call. The germline V gene encodes CDR1 SGHTA and CDR2 FQGNSA. The ends were cut back, 1 base at V and 6 bases at J, with 7 bases in the middle. This CDR3 is 12 amino acids long. DNA for the CDR3: TGTGCCAGCAGCTTAGTCTCCAGCGAGCAGTACTTC. Translating it yields CASSLVSSEQYF.

V gene TRBV9 combines with J gene TRBJ2-2, with D perhaps TRBD2 (5 bases). CDR1 is SGDLS and CDR2 is YYNGEE in the germline V gene. The CDR3 is made up of 15 amino acids. Trimming pared 0 bases from V and 6 bases from J, leaving 12 bases between. CDR3: CASSVAPGIPGELFF. The CDR3 nucleotides are TGTGCCAGCAGCGTAGCGCCCGGGATTCCCGGGGAGCTGTTTTTT.

The chain combines TRBV6-5 with TRBJ2-1, with D perhaps matching TRBD1 (5 bases). The CDR3 is 14 residues long. The germline V and J ends were trimmed by 5 bases and 0 bases, with 8 bases remaining between them. Looked up from germline, CDR1 is MNHEY and CDR2 is SVGAGI. CDR3 nucleotide sequence: TGTGCCAGCAGTCGGACACACTCCTACAATGAGCAGTTCTTC. The encoded protein is CASSRTHSYNEQFF.

The CDR3 is CASSRGANYGYTF. For the CDR3, the DNA is TGTGCCAGCAGCCGGGGAGCTAACTATGGCTACACCTTC. This rearrangement joins TRBV2 to TRBJ1-2; D unclear. Trimming removed 6 bases from V and 0 bases from J, with 8 bases in between. CDR3 length: 13 residues. Per the germline V gene, CDR1 is SNHLY and CDR2 is FYNNEI.

The genes are TRBV30 and TRBJ2-5, with TRBD2 identical over 8 bases. The junction had 7 bases not matched to a gene; V was cut back by 2 bases and J by 5 bases. CDR1 and CDR2 from the germline V gene are GTSNPN and SVGIG (reference sequence). The CDR3 has 14 amino acids. The CDR3 nucleotides are TGTGCCTGGAGTAATCGGGGGGGATCGGAGACCCAGTACTTC. Encoded protein: CAWSNRGGSETQYF.

The chain is built from TRBV7-2 and TRBJ1-1; TRBD1 might be the D (5 bases). Trimming left V 5 bases short and J 3 bases short, with 13 bases between. CDR1 SGHTA and CDR2 FQGNSA come from the germline V gene. This CDR3 region has 14 residues. CDR3 in amino acids: CASSPQGGYTEAFF. In nucleotides, the CDR3 is TGTGCCAGCAGCCCCCAGGGTGGATACACTGAAGCTTTCTTT.

V and J are TRBV12-5 and TRBJ2-1, with 10 positions matching TRBD2. After removal of 7 bases from V and 0 bases from J, the junction contained 3 bases not matched to a gene. The CDR3 runs 15 residues. CDR1 is LGHNT, CDR2 FRNRAP, per germline. CDR3 in amino acids: CASASGSFSYNEQFF. CDR3 sequence (DNA): TGTGCTAGTGCTAGCGGGAGTTTCTCCTACAATGAGCAGTTCTTC.

The chain employs TRBV5-1 and TRBJ2-5; 12 nucleotides align to TRBD2. The CDR3 length is 15 residues. Germline CDR1 is SGHRS and CDR2 is YFSETQ. J gave up 5 bases and V 4 bases, and 6 bases lay outside the gene matches. In DNA, the CDR3 is TGCGCCAGCAGCCTAGCGGGGGGGCGAGCTGAGACCCAGTACTTC. Encoded protein: CASSLAGGRAETQYF.

The rearrangement joins TRBV6-6 to TRBJ2-2; 8 bases fit TRBD2. Trimming removed 2 bases from V and 4 bases from J; junction bases left unmatched: 6. CDR3 length: 16 amino acids. Germline assignment: CDR1 MNHNY and CDR2 SVGAGI (reference sequence). The CDR3 coding sequence is TGTGCCAGCAGTTACGCCGGGACTAGGGCCACCGGGGAGCTGTTTTTT. Residues: CASSYAGTRATGELFF.

This clone turned up a few times. The genes are TRBV5-1 and TRBJ2-7; TRBD2 agrees at 11 bases. The CDR3 totals 14 residues. V gave up 5 bases and J gave up 5 bases; unmatched junction bases: 6. In germline, CDR1 is SGHRS, CDR2 YFSETQ. CDR3 sequence reads: CASRLAGEDDEQYF. As DNA, the CDR3 is TGCGCCAGCAGACTAGCGGGAGAGGACGACGAGCAGTACTTC.

In its sample, this clone was seen a few times. The chain is built from TRBV18 and TRBJ2-7; 12 bases agree with TRBD1. Germline loops: CDR1 KGHSH, CDR2 LQKENI. The V segment lost 6 bases and the J segment 5 bases; nucleotides outside the gene matches: 8. This CDR3 has 15 amino acids. CDR3 sequence reads: CASSLPGTGGDEQYF. Written as DNA, the CDR3 is TGTGCCAGCTCGCTCCCCGGGACAGGGGGCGACGAGCAGTACTTC. Combining the CDR3 with reference TRBV18 and TRBJ2-7 gives the whole variable domain NAGVMQNPRHLVRRRGQEARLRCSPMKGHSHVYWYRQLPEEGLKFMVYLQKENIIDESGMPKERFSAEFPKEGPSILRIQQVVRGDSAAYFCASSLPGTGGDEQYFGPGTRLTVT.

The chain combines TRBV5-1 with TRBJ1-1; D not resolved. The length of the CDR3 is 16 residues. Trimming shortened V by 1 base and J by 3 bases, and 16 bases separated the two germline ends. In germline, CDR1 is SGHRS, CDR2 YFSETQ. CDR3 region: CASSLSISGRDTEAFF. The CDR3 DNA is TGCGCCAGCAGCTTGTCGATTTCGGGTCGCGACACTGAAGCTTTCTTT.

CDR3 sequence reads: CASFRGNPATGELFF. The CDR3 DNA sequence: TGTGCCAGCTTTAGAGGGAACCCAGCCACCGGGGAGCTGTTTTTT. The chain is built from TRBV27 and TRBJ2-2, with D possibly TRBD2 on 5 matching bases. The CDR3 sequence is 15 residues long. Germline CDR1 and CDR2: MNHEY and SMNVEV (reference sequence). V lost 8 bases, J lost 4 bases, and 17 bases lay in between.

The chain joins TRBV6-5 to TRBJ2-1; TRBD2 matches at 7 bases. Germline CDR1 reads MNHEY; CDR2 reads SVGAGI. The trim removed 1 base at V and 9 bases at J, leaving 3 bases unmatched. CDR3 length: 13 amino acids. The CDR3 here is CASSYLGGGEQFF. The CDR3 DNA reads as TGTGCCAGCAGTTACTTGGGGGGGGGTGAGCAGTTCTTC.

The chain joins TRBV29-1 to TRBJ2-5; D is undetermined. CDR1 SQVTM and CDR2 ANQGSEA come from the germline V gene. The V end lost 2 bases, the J end lost 2 bases, and 3 bases lay between the germline ends. The CDR3 has 11 amino acids. The CDR3 bases are TGCAGCGTTGAACAGCAAGAGACCCAGTACTTC. It codes for CSVEQQETQYF. Full variable domain (missing parts from reference TRBV29-1 and TRBJ2-5): SAVISQKPSRDICQRGTSLTIQCQVDSQVTMMFWYRQQPGQSLTLIATANQGSEATYESGFVIDKFPISRPNLTFSTLTVSNMSPEDSSIYLCSVEQQETQYFGPGTRLLVL.

There are a few counts of this clone. This chain links TRBV6-6 with TRBJ2-1, with 9 nucleotides matching TRBD1. Germline CDR1 is MNHNY and CDR2 is SVGAGI (reference sequence). The length of the CDR3 is 14 residues. V was clipped by 5 bases and J by 2 bases; unmatched bases: 1. CDR3 DNA: TGTGCCAGCAGTCGACAGGGGGCCTACAATGAGCAGTTCTTC. Its protein product is CASSRQGAYNEQFF.

The rearrangement joins TRBV5-1 to TRBJ2-5; maybe TRBD1 (5 bases). CDR1 and CDR2 (germline): SGHRS, YFSETQ. CDR3 length: 14 amino acids. Trimming shortened V by 2 bases and J by 9 bases, and 17 bases separated the two germline ends. In nucleotides, the CDR3 is TGCGCCAGCAGCTTTTCGAGTCGGCAAGGGGCCCAGTACTTC. This translates into CASSFSSRQGAQYF.

The J gene is TRBJ2-5, the V gene TRBV25-1, with TRBD2 identical over 12 bases. Gene TRBJ2-7 matches the end of the DNA better, so the J call may be wrong. Germline V gene data show CDR1 as MGHDK and CDR2 as SYGVNS. The CDR3 sequence is 13 residues long. CDR3 DNA sequence: TGTGCCAGCAGGCTAGCGGGGGGGGACGAGCAGTACTTC. Its translation: CASRLAGGDEQYF.

The V call is TRBV6-1, the J call TRBJ2-7; 7 bases match TRBD2. The V segment lost 3 bases and the J segment 9 bases; nucleotides outside the gene matches: 17. This CDR3 region has 16 residues. Germline V gene data show CDR1 as MNHNS and CDR2 as SASEGT. The DNA of the CDR3 is TGTGCCAGCAGTGAGGGACTATCGGATGTTTCTACGAGGCAGTACTTC. This sequence encodes CASSEGLSDVSTRQYF.

This clone was recorded once. V and J are TRBV19 and TRBJ2-5; D is unclear. Germline V CDR1 and CDR2: LNHDA, SQIVND (reference sequence). V lost 5 bases and J lost 3, with 10 bases in between. The CDR3 sequence is 13 residues long. The CDR3 DNA reads TGTGCCAGTAGTTTGGGTCGGGAAGAGACCCAGTACTTC. Protein sequence: CASSLGREETQYF. Drawing the rest from reference TRBV19 and TRBJ2-5, the complete variable domain is DGGITQSPKYLFRKEGQNVTLSCEQNLNHDAMYWYRQDPGQGLRLIYYSQIVNDFQKGDIAEGYSVSREKKESFPLTVTSAQKNPTAFYLCASSLGREETQYFGPGTRLLVL.